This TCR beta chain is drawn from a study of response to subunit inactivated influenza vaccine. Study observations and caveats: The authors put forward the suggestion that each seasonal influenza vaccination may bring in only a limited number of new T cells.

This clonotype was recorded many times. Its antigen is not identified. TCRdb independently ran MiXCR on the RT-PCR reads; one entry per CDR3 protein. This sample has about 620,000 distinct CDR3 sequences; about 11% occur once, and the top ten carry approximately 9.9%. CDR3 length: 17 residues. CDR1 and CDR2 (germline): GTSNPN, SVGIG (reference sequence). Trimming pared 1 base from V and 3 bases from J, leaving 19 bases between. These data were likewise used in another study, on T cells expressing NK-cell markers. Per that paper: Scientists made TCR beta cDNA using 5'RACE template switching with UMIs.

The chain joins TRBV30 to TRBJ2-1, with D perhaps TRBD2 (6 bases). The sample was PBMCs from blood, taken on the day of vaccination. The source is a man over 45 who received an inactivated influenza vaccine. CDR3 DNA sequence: TGTGCCTGGAGTGATCGAGGACTAAAGCTATTCTACAATGAGCAGTTCTTC. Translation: CAWSDRGLKLFYNEQFF.